This T cell receptor beta chain is drawn from a study of T cell responses to AZD1222 COVID-19 vaccine. The method was immunoSEQ multiplex PCR; TCRdb's version includes in-frame clones alone and lacks a portion of them. There are more than 100,000 clones in the sample; about 85% occur only once, and 2% to 3% lies in the top ten. The CDR3 is made up of 16 amino acids. The germline CDR1 and CDR2 sequences are ENHRY and SYGVKD. The V end lost 0 bases, the J end lost 5 bases, and 16 bases lay between the germline ends. J is TRBJ2-5 and V is TRBV10-3, with D possibly matching TRBD1 (5 bases). The receptor was derived from an adult in good health. The source was peripheral blood, collected on day 0 of AZD1222 vaccination. The CDR3 DNA reads TGTGCCATCAGTGAGTCAGGCACAGGCCTAGGGGAGACCCAGTACTTC. It yields the protein CAISESGTGLGETQYF.